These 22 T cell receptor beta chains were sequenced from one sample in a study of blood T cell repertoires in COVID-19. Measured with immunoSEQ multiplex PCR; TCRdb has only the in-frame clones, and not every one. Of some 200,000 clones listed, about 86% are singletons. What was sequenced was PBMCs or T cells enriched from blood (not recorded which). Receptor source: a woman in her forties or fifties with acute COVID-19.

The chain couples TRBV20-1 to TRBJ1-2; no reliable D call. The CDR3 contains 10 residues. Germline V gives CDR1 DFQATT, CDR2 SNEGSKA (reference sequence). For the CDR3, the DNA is TGCAGAGCCACAGACTATGGCTACACCTTC. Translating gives CRATDYGYTF.

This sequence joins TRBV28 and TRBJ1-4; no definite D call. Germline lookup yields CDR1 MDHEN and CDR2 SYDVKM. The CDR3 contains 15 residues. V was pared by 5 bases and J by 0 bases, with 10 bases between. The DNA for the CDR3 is TGTGCCAGCAGTACGGCCGGGACAACTAATGAAAAACTGTTTTTT. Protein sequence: CASSTAGTTNEKLFF.

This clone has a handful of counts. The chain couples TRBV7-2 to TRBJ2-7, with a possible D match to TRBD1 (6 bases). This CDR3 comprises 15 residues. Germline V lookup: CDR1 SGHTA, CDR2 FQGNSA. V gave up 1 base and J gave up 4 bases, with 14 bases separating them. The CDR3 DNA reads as TGTGCCAGCAGCTTAGGAGGGGGAGTGCAGTACGAGCAGTACTTC. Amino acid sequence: CASSLGGGVQYEQYF.

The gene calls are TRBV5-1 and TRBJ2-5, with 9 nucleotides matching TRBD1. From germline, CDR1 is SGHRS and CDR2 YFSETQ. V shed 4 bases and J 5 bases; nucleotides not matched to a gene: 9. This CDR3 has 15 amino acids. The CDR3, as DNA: TGCGCCAGCAGCAGTCGGACAGGGGTGACGGAGACCCAGTACTTC. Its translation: CASSSRTGVTETQYF.

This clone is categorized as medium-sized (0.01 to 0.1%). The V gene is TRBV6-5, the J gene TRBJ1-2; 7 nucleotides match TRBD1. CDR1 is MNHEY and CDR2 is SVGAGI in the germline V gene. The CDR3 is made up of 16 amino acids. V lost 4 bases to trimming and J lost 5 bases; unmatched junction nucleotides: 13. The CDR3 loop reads CASSWGKSTGRYGYTF. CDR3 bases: TGTGCCAGCAGTTGGGGTAAATCGACAGGGAGGTATGGCTACACCTTC.

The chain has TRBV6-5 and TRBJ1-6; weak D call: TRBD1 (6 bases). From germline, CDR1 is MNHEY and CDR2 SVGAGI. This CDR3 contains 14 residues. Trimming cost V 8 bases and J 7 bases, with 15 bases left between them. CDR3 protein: CASGRKGGNSPLHF. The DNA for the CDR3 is TGTGCCAGCGGCAGAAAAGGGGGAAATTCACCCCTCCACTTT.

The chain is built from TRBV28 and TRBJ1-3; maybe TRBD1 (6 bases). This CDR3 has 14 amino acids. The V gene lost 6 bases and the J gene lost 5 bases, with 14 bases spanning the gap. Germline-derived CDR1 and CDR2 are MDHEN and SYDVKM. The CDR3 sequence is CASRQQGNRNTIYF. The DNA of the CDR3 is TGTGCCAGCAGGCAACAGGGTAATCGAAACACCATATATTTT.

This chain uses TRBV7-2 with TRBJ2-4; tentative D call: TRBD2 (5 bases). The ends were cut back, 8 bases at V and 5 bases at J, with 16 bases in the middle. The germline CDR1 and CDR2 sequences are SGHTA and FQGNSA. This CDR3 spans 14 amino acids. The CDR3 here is CASGREKGENIQYF. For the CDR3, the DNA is TGTGCCAGCGGAAGGGAGAAGGGCGAAAACATTCAGTACTTC.

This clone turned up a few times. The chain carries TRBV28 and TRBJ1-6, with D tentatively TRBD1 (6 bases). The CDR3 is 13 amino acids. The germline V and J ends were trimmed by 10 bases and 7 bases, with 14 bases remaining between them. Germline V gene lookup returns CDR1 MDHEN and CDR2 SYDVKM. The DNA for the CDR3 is TGTGCCACCATGGGACATCTAAATTCACCCCTCCACTTT. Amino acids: CATMGHLNSPLHF.

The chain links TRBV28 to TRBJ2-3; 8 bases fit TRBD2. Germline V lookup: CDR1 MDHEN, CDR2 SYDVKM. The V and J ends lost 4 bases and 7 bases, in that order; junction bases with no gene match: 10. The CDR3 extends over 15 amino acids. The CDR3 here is CASSSRGGRQNTQYF. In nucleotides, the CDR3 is TGTGCCAGCAGTTCCCGGGGCGGGAGGCAAAATACGCAGTATTTT. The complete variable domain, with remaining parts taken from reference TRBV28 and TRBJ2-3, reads DVKVTQSSRYLVKRTGEKVFLECVQDMDHENMFWYRQDPGLGLRLIYFSYDVKMKEKGDIPEGYSVSREKKERFSLILESASTNQTSMYLCASSSRGGRQNTQYFGPGTRLTVL.

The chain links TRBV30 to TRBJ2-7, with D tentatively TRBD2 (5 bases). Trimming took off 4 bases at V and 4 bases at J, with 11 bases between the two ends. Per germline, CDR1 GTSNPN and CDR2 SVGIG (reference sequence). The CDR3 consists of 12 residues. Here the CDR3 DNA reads TGTGCCTGGAAAGGACTGAAGTACGAGCAGTACTTC. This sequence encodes CAWKGLKYEQYF.

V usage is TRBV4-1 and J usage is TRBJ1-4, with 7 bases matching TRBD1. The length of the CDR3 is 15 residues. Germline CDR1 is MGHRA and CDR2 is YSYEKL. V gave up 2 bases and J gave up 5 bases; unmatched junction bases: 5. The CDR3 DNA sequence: TGCGCCAGCAGCCAACCAGACAGGGAGAATGAAAAACTGTTTTTT. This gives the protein CASSQPDRENEKLFF.

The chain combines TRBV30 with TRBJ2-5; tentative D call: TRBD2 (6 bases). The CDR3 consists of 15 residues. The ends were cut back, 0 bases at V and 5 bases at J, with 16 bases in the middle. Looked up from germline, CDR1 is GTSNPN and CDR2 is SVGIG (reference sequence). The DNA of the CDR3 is TGTGCCTGGAGTGTACGACCGGGAGTTTGGGAGACCCAGTACTTC. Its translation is CAWSVRPGVWETQYF.

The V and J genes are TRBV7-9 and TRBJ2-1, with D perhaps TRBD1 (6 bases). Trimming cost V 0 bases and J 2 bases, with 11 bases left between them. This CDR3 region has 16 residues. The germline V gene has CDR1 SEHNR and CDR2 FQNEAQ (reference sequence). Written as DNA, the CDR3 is TGTGCCAGCAGCTTAGCCACCTCAGGGGCCTACAATGAGCAGTTCTTC. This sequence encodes CASSLATSGAYNEQFF.

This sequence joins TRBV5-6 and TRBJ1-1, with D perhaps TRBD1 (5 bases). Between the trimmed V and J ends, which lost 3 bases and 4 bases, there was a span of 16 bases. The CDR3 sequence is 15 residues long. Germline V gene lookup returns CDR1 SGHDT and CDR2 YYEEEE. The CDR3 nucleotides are TGTGCCAGCAGCTGGGGGGACCGGAGGGGCACTGAAGCTTTCTTT. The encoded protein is CASSWGDRRGTEAFF. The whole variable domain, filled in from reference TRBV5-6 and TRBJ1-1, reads DAGVTQSPTHLIKTRGQQVTLRCSPKSGHDTVSWYQQALGQGPQFIFQYYEEEERQRGNFPDRFSGHQFPNYSSELNVNALLLGDSALYLCASSWGDRRGTEAFFGQGTRLTVV.

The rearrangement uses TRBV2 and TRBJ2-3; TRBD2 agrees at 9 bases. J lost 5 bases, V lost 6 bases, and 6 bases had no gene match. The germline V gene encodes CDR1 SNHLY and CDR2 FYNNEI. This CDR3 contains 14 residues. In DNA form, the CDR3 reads TGTGCCAGCAGCGCGGGGGGGCCGGGAGATACGCAGTATTTT. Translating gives CASSAGGPGDTQYF.

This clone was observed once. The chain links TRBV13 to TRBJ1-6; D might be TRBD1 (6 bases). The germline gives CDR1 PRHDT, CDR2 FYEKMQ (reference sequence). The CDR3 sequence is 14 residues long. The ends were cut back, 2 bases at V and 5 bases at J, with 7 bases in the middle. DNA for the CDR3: TGTGCCAGCAGCTTAAGACAGGATAATTCACCCCTCCACTTT. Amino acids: CASSLRQDNSPLHF.

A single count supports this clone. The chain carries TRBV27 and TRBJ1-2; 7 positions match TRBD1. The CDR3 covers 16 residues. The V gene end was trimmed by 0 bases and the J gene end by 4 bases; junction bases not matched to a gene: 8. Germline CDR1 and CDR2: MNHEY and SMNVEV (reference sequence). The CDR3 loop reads CASSLSGGRVPYGYTF. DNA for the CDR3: TGTGCCAGCAGTTTATCAGGGGGCAGAGTTCCCTATGGCTACACCTTC.

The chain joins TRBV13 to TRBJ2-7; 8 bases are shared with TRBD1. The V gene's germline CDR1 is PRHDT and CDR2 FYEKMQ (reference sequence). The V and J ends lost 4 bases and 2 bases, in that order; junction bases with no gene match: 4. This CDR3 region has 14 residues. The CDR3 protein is CASSSDRGAYEQYF. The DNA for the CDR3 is TGTGCCAGCAGCTCAGACAGGGGTGCCTACGAGCAGTACTTC.

CDR3 nucleotide sequence: TGTGCCAGCAGCCTCGGGGGGGTAACGGGCTACACCTTC. This sequence encodes CASSLGGVTGYTF. V is TRBV9 and J is TRBJ1-2; the D gene is possibly TRBD1 (5 bases). CDR1 and CDR2 from the germline V gene are SGDLS and YYNGEE. This CDR3 region has 13 residues. The V end was cut by 4 bases, the J end by 8 bases, with 15 bases between.

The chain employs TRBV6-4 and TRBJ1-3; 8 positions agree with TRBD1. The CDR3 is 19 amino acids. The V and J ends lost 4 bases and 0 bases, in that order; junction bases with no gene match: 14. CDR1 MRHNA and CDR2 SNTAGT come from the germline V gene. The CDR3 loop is CASSAYERDRPSSGNTIYF. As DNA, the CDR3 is TGTGCCAGCAGTGCCTACGAACGGGACAGGCCATCCTCTGGAAACACCATATATTTT.

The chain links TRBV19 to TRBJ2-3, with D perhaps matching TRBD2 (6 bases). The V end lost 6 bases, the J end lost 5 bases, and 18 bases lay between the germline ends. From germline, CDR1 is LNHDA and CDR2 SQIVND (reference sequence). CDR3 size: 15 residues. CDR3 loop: CASSPSPSVVDTQYF. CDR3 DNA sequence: TGTGCCAGTAGCCCCAGCCCTAGCGTGGTAGATACGCAGTATTTT.